This TCR beta chain was recovered during a study of identical twins (dated by TCRdb to about 2016). Concerning the study at large: To test whether fetal clonotypes persist, the study used deep sequencing on TCR alpha and beta repertoires from monozygotic twins, unrelated adults of various ages, and cord blood. Replicate twin experiments were performed at different times using different library preparation protocols to rule out contamination. Broad study findings and their caveats: Compared with coincidental sharing between unrelated individuals, out-of-frame TCR alpha sequences shared between twins had an excess of sequences with low generation probability. Invariant T cells such as MAIT and iNKT could partly confound zero-insertion analyses, although diverse VJ usage argued against such confounding for most clonotypes. Out-of-frame TCR alpha sharing in monozygotic twins was systematically underestimated by recombination models, whereas sharing between unrelated individuals was in agreement with the recombination models. Because the same donors could not be followed over many years, conclusions were based on cross-sectional statistical analysis. Excess twin sharing in beta out-of-frame sequences was weaker because fewer shared sequences lowered the signal-to-noise ratio. Abundant cord blood beta clonotypes had fewer insertions, young adult naive repertoires showed a similar but weaker trend, and memory repertoires showed no such trend.

The CDR3 starts with the cysteine, ends with the phenylalanine, and has 13 residues. Of all the DNA, just the CDR3 is kept, 39 bases in frame from base 1. From a lookup of the germline V gene, CDR1 and CDR2 are KGHDR and SFDVKD. At the junction V is shortened by 5 bases and J by 6 bases; bases outside the gene matches: 6. Comments on this clonotype: The antigen this receptor binds is unknown. Base-call qualities are not available, and no considerably larger clone is one nucleotide away.

The library was made by 5' RACE. Sequencing was performed on an Illumina HiSeq 2000. A universal primer binding site was added through template switching, and the final cDNA carried a unique molecular identifier so that TCR cDNA molecules could be counted accurately. Specific primers in the conserved constant-segment region were used to synthesize first-strand cDNA for TCR alpha and beta chains. Each cDNA library was double barcoded, with a SMART-Mk sample barcode plus Illumina barcodes, to control for contamination. TruSeq adapter sequences along with Illumina sample barcodes were introduced in two successive PCR steps. TCR alpha and beta cDNA libraries were sequenced on the Illumina HiSeq platform with custom primers. The original methods were these. MiGEC was used to process raw reads and extract unique molecular identifiers, and MiXCR was used to find CDR3 positions. For each individual, recombination models were inferred using an EM algorithm with the repgenHMM and IGoR tools. The tcR package in R was used for shared clonotype analysis, with sharing normalized by the product of cloneset sizes. To study raw recombination free of thymic and clonal selection effects, out-of-frame nonproductive sequences were analyzed. TCRdb trimmed public reads at Q25 via fastp, called clones via MiXCR and kept in-frame beta chains. Each CDR3 protein appears once, grouped with its most common genes and DNA. V and J calls and clone size were set by TCRdb, not the authors. Present in this sample are hundreds of thousands of distinct CDR3 sequences, over 9% of which were seen just once. The ten largest clones take up roughly 1.6% of the sample.

Every donor in the study was a healthy Caucasian. The twin cohort consisted of three pairs of female monozygotic twins, all aged about 18 to 30 years. RNA for TCR libraries was isolated from peripheral blood mononuclear cells. This sample was also put to use in a study of yellow fever vaccine responses in identical twins. As that second paper reports: According to the authors, in identical twins the way T cells responded to vaccination appeared partly convergent and partly personalized. In identical twins, the study followed T cell clones that responded to the vaccine with precision.

The TCR was taken from a woman under 30 in good health. Input material: PBMCs. The sequence is built from TRBV24-1 and TRBJ2-7; 7 bases in the junction line up with TRBD1. The CDR3 region: CATSAQQGFEQYF. Read as DNA, the sequence is TGTGCCACCAGTGCTCAACAGGGGTTCGAGCAGTACTTC.